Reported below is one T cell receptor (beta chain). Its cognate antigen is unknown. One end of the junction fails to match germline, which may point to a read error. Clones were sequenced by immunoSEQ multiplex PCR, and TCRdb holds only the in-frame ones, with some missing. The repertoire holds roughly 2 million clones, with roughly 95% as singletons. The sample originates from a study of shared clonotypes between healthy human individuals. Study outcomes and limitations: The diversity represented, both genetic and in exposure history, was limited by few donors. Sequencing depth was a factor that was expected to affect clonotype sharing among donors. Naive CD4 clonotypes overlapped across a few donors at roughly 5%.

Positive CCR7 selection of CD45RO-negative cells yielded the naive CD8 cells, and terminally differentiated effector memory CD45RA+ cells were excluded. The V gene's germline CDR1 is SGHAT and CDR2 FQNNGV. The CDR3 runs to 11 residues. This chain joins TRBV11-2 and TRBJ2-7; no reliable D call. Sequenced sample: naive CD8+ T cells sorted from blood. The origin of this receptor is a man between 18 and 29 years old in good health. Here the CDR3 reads CASSLGPLPLF. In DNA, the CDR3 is TGTGCCAGCAGCTTAGGGCCCCTCCCCCTTTTC.